A single sample gave rise to the 10 T cell receptor beta chains below, sequenced in a study of blood T cell repertoires in COVID-19. Produced via immunoSEQ multiplex PCR; TCRdb's table is partial and in-frame only. The data show some 180,000 clones, approximately 86% seen once. Sequenced input: PBMCs or T cells enriched from blood (not recorded which). These receptors came from a woman in her thirties or forties in a cohort exposed to, infected with or recovered from COVID-19 (not recorded which).

V gene TRBV4-2 combines with J gene TRBJ1-2, with TRBD1 identical over 7 bases. This CDR3 region has 14 residues. Germline lookup yields CDR1 LGHNA and CDR2 YNFKEQ. Losses at the gene ends were 3 bases for V and 7 bases for J; bases not matched to a gene: 8. CDR3: CASSQAGTAGGYTF. CDR3 bases: TGTGCCAGCAGCCAGGCCGGGACAGCAGGTGGCTACACCTTC.

This chain links TRBV27 with TRBJ2-7; TRBD2 matches at 7 bases. Germline-derived CDR1 and CDR2 are MNHEY and SMNVEV (reference sequence). The V segment lost 8 bases and the J segment 6 bases; nucleotides outside the gene matches: 10. This CDR3 comprises 13 residues. The CDR3 region is CASGGTTFSEQYF. In DNA form, the CDR3 reads TGTGCCAGCGGAGGGACTACCTTTTCCGAGCAGTACTTC.

The chain carries TRBV4-3 and TRBJ1-2; D remains ambiguous. The germline gives CDR1 LGHNA, CDR2 YSLEER. This CDR3 region has 13 residues. Trimming removed 0 bases from V and 8 bases from J, with 10 bases in between. CDR3 protein: CASSQDGLRGYTF. DNA for the CDR3: TGCGCCAGCAGCCAAGATGGCCTCCGCGGCTACACCTTC.

The chain recombines TRBV6-5 with TRBJ1-1, with 9 bases lining up with TRBD1. The CDR3 length is 14 residues. V shed 5 bases, J shed 5 bases, and the junction held 6 bases outside the gene matches. The germline V gene has CDR1 MNHEY and CDR2 SVGAGI. CDR3 in amino acids: CASSLTGGLTEAFF. CDR3 bases: TGTGCCAGCAGTCTCACAGGGGGCTTAACTGAAGCTTTCTTT.

The J gene is TRBJ2-1, the V gene TRBV6-5; TRBD1 is a possible D gene (5 bases). Germline CDR1 and CDR2: MNHEY and SVGAGI. The ends were cut back, 0 bases at V and 10 bases at J, with 13 bases in the middle. The CDR3 runs to 14 residues. CDR3 in DNA: TGTGCCAGCAGTTACTCAGGGGCGGATAGCGAGCAGTTCTTC. Protein sequence: CASSYSGADSEQFF.

The chain combines TRBV29-1 with TRBJ2-7; 8 bases match TRBD1. Germline CDR1 SQVTM, CDR2 ANQGSEA. There are 13 residues in the CDR3. The junction had 6 bases not matched to a gene; V was cut back by 7 bases and J by 1 base. In nucleotides, the CDR3 is TGCAGCGCTAGACAGGGGATGTCCTACGAGCAGTACTTC. Translation gives CSARQGMSYEQYF.

This chain connects TRBV5-1 to TRBJ1-4; 9 nucleotides agree with TRBD1. The germline V gene encodes CDR1 SGHRS and CDR2 YFSETQ. Trimming cost V 4 bases and J 7 bases; bases outside gene matches: 17. The CDR3 length is 18 residues. DNA for the CDR3: TGCGCCAGCAGCGTAAAAACCCGAGGACAGGGGAGGATTGAAAAACTGTTTTTT. Translated, it gives CASSVKTRGQGRIEKLFF.

The genes are TRBV6-5 and TRBJ1-2; D perhaps matches TRBD1 (5 bases). V lost 0 bases to trimming and J lost 4 bases, with 9 bases between them. Germline loops: CDR1 MNHEY, CDR2 SVGAGI. The CDR3 has 14 amino acids. The CDR3 sequence: CASSYSIGVYGYTF. CDR3 nucleotide sequence: TGTGCCAGCAGTTACTCGATAGGGGTCTATGGCTACACCTTC.

The V gene is TRBV25-1, the J gene TRBJ1-1; D remains ambiguous. The V gene's germline CDR1 is MGHDK and CDR2 SYGVNS. The CDR3 extends over 16 amino acids. Trimming took off 3 bases at V and 1 base at J, with 15 bases between the two ends. The CDR3 here is CASSDLSGNGNTEAFF. The CDR3 region has the DNA TGTGCCAGCAGTGATCTTTCGGGAAATGGGAACACTGAAGCTTTCTTT. Looking up the rest from reference TRBV25-1 and TRBJ1-1 gives the full variable domain: EADIYQTPRYLVIGTGKKITLECSQTMGHDKMYWYQQDPGMELHLIHYSYGVNSTEKGDLSSESTVSRIRTEHFPLTLESARPSHTSQYLCASSDLSGNGNTEAFFGQGTRLTVV.

The gene calls are TRBV29-1 and TRBJ1-2, with 7 bases fitting TRBD1. With 6 bases clipped from V and 8 bases from J, the junction kept 12 bases outside the gene matches. Per the germline V gene, CDR1 is SQVTM and CDR2 is ANQGSEA. This CDR3 region has 13 residues. CDR3 sequence: CSVGRTGADGYTF. The CDR3 DNA is TGCAGCGTCGGACGGACAGGAGCAGACGGCTACACCTTC.